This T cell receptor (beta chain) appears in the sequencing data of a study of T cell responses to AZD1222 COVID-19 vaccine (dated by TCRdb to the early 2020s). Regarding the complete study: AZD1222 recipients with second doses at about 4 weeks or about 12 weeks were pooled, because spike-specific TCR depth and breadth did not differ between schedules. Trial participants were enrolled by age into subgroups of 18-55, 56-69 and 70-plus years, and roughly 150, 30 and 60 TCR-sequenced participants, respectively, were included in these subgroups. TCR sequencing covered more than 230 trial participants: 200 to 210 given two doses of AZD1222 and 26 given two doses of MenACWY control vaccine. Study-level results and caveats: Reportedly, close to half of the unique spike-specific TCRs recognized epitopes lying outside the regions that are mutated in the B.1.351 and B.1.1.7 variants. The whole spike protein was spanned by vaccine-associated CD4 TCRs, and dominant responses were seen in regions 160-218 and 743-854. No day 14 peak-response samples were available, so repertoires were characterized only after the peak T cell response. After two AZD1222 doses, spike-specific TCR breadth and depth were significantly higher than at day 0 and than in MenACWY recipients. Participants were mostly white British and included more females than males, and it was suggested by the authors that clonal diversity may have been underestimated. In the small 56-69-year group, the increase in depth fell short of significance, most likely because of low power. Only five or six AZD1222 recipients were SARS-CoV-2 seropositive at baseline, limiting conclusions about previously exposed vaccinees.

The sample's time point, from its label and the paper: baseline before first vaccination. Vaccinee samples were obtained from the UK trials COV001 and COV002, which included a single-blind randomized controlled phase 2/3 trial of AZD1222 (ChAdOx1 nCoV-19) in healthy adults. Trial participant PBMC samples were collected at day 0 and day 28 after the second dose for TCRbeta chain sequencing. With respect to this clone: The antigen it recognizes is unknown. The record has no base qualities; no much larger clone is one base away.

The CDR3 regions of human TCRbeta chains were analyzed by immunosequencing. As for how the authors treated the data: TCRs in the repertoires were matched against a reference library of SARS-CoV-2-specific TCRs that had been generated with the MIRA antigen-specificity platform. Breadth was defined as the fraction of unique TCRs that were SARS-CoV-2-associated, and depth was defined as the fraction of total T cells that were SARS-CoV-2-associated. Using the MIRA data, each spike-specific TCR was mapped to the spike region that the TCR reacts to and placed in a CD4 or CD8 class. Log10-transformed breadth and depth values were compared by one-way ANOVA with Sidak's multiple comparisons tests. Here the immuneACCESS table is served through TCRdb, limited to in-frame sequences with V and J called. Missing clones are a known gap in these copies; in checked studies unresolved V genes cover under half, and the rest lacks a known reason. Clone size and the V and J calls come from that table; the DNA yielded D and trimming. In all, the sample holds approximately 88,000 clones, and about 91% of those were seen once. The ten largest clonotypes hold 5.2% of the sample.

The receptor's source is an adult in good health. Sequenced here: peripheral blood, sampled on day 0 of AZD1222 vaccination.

The DNA is as follows: TGCGCCAGCAGCCTCGACCTCGACGATACGCAGTATTTT. Protein translation: CASSLDLDDTQYF. Recombination joined TRBV5-1 with TRBJ2-3; no D gene call is confident. Trimming removed 4 bases from V and 6 bases from J, leaving 12 bases between the germline ends. Based on the germline V gene, the CDR1 and CDR2 sequences are SGHRS and YFSETQ. From cysteine to phenylalanine, the CDR3 is 13 amino acids long. Left in the record is the CDR3 DNA by itself, 39 bases read in frame from the first base.